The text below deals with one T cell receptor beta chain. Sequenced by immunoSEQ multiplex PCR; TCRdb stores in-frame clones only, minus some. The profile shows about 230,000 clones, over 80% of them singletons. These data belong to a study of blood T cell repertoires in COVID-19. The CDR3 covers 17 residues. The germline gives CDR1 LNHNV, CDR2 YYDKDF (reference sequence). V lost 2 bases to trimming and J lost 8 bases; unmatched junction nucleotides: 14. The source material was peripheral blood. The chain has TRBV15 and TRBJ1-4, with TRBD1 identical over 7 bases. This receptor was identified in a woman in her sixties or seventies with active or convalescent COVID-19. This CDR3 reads CATSRSPLGQLSEKLFF. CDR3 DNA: TGTGCCACCAGCAGATCCCCGCTGGGACAGCTATCCGAAAAACTGTTTTTT.